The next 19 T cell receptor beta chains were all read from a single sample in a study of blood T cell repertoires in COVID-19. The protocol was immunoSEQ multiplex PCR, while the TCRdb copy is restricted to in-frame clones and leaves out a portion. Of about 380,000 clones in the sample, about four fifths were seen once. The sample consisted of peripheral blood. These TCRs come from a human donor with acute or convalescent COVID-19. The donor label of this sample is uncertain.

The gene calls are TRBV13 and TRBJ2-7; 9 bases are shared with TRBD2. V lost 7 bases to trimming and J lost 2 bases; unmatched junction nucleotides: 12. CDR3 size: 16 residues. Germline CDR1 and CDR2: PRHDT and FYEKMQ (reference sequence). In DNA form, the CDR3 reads TGTGCCAGCACCACTGTACAGCGGGGGGTCCCCTACGAGCAGTACTTC. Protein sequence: CASTTVQRGVPYEQYF.

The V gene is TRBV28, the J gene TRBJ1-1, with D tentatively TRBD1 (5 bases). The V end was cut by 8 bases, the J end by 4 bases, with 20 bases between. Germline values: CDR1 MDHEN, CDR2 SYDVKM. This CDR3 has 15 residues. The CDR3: CASALRGLGGTEAFF. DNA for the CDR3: TGTGCCAGCGCCCTGCGGGGCTTGGGCGGCACTGAAGCTTTCTTT.

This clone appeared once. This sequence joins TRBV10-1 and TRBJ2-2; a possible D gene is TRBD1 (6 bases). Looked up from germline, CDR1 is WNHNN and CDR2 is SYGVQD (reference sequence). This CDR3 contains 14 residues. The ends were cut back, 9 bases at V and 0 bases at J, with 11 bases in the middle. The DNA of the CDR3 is TGCGCCAGTCGGGACACCACGAACACCGGGGAGCTGTTTTTT. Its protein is CASRDTTNTGELFF.

For the CDR3, the DNA is TGTGCCAGCAGTGAAATCGGGAGTCAGCAAGAGACCCAGTACTTC. This codes for CASSEIGSQQETQYF. The J gene is TRBJ2-5, the V gene TRBV2, with D possibly TRBD2 on 6 matching bases. This CDR3 has 15 amino acids. Germline assignment: CDR1 SNHLY and CDR2 FYNNEI. With 2 bases removed from V and 2 bases from J, the gap between germline ends came to 12 bases. Full variable domain (missing parts from reference TRBV2 and TRBJ2-5): EPEVTQTPSHQVTQMGQEVILRCVPISNHLYFYWYRQILGQKVEFLVSFYNNEISEKSEIFDDQFSVERPDGSNFTLKIRSTKLEDSAMYFCASSEIGSQQETQYFGPGTRLLVL.

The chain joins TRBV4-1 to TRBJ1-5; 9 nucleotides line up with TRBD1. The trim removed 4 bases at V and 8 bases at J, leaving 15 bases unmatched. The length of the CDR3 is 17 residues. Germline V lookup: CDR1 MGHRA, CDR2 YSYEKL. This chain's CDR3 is CASSRLPGTGNGEPQHF. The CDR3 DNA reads TGCGCCAGCAGCCGACTTCCCGGGACAGGGAATGGGGAGCCCCAGCATTTT.

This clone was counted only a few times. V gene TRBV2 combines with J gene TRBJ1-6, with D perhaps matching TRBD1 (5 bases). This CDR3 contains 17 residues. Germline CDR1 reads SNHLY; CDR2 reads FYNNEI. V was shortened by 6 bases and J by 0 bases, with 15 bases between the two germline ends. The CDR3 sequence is CASSYWTTSSYNSPLHF. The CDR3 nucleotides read TGTGCCAGCAGCTACTGGACAACAAGCTCCTATAATTCACCCCTCCACTTT.

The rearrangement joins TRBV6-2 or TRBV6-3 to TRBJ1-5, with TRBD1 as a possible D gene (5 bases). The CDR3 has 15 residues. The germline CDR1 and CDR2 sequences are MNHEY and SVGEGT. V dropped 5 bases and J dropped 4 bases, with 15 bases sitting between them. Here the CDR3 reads CASSQGIRVNQPQHF. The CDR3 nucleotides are TGTGCCAGCAGTCAAGGGATCAGGGTGAATCAGCCCCAGCATTTT.

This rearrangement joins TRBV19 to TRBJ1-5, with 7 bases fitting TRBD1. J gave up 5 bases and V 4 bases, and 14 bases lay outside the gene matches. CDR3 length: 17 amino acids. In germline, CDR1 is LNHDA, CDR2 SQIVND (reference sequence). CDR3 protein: CASSTKGGRRNHQPQHF. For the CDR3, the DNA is TGTGCCAGTAGTACCAAAGGGGGCAGGAGAAACCATCAGCCCCAGCATTTT.

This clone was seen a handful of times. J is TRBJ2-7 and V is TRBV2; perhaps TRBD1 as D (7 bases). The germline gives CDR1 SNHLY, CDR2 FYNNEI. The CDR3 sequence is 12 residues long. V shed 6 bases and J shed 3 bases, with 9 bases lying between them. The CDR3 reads CASRRDSYEQYF. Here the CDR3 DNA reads TGTGCCAGCAGGCGGGACAGCTACGAGCAGTACTTC. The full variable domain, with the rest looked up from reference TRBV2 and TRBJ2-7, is EPEVTQTPSHQVTQMGQEVILRCVPISNHLYFYWYRQILGQKVEFLVSFYNNEISEKSEIFDDQFSVERPDGSNFTLKIRSTKLEDSAMYFCASRRDSYEQYFGPGTRLTVT.

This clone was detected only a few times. The CDR3 nucleotides are TGCGCCAGCCAGGGGGCTAACTATGGCTACACCTTC. Protein: CASQGANYGYTF. The J gene is TRBJ1-2, the V gene TRBV10-2, with 7 positions matching TRBD1. The CDR3 covers 12 residues. Per the germline V gene, CDR1 is WSHSY and CDR2 is SAAADI. Trimming at V came to 8 bases and at J to 0 bases, leaving 0 bases not matched to a gene.

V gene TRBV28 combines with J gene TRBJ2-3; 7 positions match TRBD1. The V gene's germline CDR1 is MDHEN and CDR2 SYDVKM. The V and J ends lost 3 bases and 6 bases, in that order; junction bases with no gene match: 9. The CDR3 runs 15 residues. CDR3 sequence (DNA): TGTGCCAGCAGTTTGCCTCCGGGACAGATCGATACGCAGTATTTT. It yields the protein CASSLPPGQIDTQYF.

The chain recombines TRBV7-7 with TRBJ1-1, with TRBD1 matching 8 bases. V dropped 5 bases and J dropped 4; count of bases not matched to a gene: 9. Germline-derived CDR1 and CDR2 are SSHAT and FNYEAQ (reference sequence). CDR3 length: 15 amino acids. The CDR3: CASSAVQGVGTEAFF. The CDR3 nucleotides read TGTGCCAGCAGCGCAGTACAGGGGGTCGGCACTGAAGCTTTCTTT.

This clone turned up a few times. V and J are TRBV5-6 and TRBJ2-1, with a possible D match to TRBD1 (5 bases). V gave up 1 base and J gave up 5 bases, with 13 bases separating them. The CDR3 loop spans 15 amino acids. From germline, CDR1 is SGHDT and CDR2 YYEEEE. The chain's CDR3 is CASSLTGWLDNEQFF. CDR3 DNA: TGTGCCAGCAGCTTGACAGGTTGGCTGGACAATGAGCAGTTCTTC.

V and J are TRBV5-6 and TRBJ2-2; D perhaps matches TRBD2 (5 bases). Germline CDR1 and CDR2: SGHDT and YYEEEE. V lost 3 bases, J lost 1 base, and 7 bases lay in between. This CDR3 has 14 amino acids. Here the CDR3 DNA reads TGTGCCAGCAGCTACGGACTGAACACCGGGGAGCTGTTTTTT. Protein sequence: CASSYGLNTGELFF.

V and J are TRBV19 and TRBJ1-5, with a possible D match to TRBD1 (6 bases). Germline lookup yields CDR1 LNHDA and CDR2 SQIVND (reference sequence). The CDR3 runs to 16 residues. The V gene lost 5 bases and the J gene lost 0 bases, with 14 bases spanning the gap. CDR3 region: CASSETGIPSNQPQHF. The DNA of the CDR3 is TGTGCCAGTAGTGAAACAGGGATTCCTAGCAATCAGCCCCAGCATTTT.

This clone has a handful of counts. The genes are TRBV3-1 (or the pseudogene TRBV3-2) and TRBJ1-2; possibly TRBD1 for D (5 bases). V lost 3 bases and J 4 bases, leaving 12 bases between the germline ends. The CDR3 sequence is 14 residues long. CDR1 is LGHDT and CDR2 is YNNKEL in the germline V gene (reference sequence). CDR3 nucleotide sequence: TGTGCCAGCAGCCATAAGGGGATTCGCTATGGCTACACCTTC. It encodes CASSHKGIRYGYTF.

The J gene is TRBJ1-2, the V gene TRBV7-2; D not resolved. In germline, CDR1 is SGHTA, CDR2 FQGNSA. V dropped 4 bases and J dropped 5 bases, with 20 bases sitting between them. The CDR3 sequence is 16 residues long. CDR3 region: CASSSPPGNGEYGYTF. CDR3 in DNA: TGTGCCAGCAGCTCCCCCCCGGGGAACGGCGAATATGGCTACACCTTC. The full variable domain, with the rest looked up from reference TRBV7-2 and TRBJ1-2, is GAGVSQSPSNKVTEKGKDVELRCDPISGHTALYWYRQSLGQGLEFLIYFQGNSAPDKSGLPSDRFSAERTGGSVSTLTIQRTQQEDSAVYLCASSSPPGNGEYGYTFGSGTRLTVV.

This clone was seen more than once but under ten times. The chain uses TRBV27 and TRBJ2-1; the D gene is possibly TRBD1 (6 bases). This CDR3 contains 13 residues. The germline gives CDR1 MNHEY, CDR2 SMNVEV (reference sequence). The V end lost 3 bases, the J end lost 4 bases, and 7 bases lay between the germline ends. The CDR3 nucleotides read TGTGCCAGCAGTTTTCAGGGGTACAATGAGCAGTTCTTC. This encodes CASSFQGYNEQFF.

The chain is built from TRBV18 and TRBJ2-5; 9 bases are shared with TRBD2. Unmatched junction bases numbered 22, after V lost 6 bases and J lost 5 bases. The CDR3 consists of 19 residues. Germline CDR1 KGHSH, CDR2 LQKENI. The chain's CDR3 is CASSRKSDGSSGNRETQYF. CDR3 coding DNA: TGTGCCAGCTCCCGAAAATCGGACGGGTCTAGCGGGAACCGGGAGACCCAGTACTTC.